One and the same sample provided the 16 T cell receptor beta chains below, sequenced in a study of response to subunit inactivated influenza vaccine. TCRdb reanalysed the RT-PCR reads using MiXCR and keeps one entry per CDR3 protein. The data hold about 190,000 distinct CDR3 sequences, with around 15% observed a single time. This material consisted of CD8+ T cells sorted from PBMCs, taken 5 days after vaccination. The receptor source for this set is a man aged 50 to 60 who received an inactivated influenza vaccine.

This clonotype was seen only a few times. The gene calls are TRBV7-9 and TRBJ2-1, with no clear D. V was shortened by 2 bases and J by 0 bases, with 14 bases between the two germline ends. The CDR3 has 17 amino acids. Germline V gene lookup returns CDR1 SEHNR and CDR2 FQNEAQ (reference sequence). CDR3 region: CASSLSLKGFSYNEQFF. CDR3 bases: TGTGCCAGCAGCTTATCCCTGAAGGGTTTCTCCTACAATGAGCAGTTCTTC.

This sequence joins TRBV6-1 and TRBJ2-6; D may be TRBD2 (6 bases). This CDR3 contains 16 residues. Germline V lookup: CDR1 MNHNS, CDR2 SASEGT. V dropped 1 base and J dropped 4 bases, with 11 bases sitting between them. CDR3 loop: CASSEEEGLGANVLTF. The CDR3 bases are TGTGCCAGCAGTGAAGAGGAGGGACTGGGGGCCAACGTCCTGACTTTC.

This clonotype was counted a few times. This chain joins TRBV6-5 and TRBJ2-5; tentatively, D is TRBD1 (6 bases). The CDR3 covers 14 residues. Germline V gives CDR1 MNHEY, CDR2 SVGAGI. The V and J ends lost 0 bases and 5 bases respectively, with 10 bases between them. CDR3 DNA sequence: TGTGCCAGCAGTTACTCGAGTAGGGGGGAGACCCAGTACTTC. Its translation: CASSYSSRGETQYF.

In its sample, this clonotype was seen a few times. The CDR3 region is CASSVEQGAGELFF. CDR3 DNA sequence: TGTGCCAGCAGCGTAGAACAGGGGGCCGGGGAGCTGTTTTTT. The chain uses TRBV9 and TRBJ2-2; 8 positions match TRBD1. The CDR3 is 14 amino acids. CDR1 is SGDLS, CDR2 YYNGEE, per germline. Germline trimming cut 0 bases from V and 6 bases from J; bases unmatched to any gene: 1.

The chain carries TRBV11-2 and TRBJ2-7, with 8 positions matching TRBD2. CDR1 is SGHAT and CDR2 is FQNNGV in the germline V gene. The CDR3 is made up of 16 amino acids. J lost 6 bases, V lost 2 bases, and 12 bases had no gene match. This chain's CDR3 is CASSLRSPGLVTEQYF. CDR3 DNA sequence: TGTGCCAGCAGCTTAAGGTCACCGGGACTAGTCACCGAGCAGTACTTC.

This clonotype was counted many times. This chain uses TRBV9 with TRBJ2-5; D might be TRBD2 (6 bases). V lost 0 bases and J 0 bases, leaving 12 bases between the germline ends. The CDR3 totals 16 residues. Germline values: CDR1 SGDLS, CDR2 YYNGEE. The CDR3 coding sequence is TGTGCCAGCAGCGTAGGGGAGCGGGTAGACCAAGAGACCCAGTACTTC. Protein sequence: CASSVGERVDQETQYF.

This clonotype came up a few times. The CDR3 here is CASSRFADSSYNEQFF. The CDR3 DNA reads as TGTGCCAGCAGCCGCTTTGCCGACAGCTCCTACAATGAGCAGTTCTTC. This chain joins TRBV28 and TRBJ2-1, with D possibly matching TRBD1 (5 bases). CDR3 length equals 16 residues. Trimming took 6 bases from V and 0 from J, leaving 15 bases between them. CDR1 is MDHEN and CDR2 is SYDVKM in the germline V gene.

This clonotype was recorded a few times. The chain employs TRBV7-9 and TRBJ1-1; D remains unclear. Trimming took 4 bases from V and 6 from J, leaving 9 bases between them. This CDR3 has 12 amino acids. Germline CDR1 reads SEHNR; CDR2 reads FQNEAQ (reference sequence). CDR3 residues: CASSYSVAEAFF. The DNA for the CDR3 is TGTGCCAGCAGCTATTCGGTCGCTGAAGCTTTCTTT.

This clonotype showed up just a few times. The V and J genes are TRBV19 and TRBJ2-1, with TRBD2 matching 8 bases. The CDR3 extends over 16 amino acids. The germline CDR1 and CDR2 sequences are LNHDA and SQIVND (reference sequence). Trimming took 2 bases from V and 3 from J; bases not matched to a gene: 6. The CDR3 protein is CASSIPGLGSYNEQFF. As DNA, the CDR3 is TGTGCCAGTAGTATACCGGGACTAGGAAGCTACAATGAGCAGTTCTTC.

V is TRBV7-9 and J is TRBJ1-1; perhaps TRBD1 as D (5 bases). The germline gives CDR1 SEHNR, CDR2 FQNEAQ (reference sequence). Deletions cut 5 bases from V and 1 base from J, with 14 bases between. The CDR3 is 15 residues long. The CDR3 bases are TGTGCCAGCAGCACCACGCAGGGCACGAACACTGAAGCTTTCTTT. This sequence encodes CASSTTQGTNTEAFF.

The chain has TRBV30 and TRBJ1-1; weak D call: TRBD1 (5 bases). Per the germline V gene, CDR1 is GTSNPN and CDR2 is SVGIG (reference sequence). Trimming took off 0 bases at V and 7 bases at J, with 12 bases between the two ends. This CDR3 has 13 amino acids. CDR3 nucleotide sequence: TGTGCCTGGAGTGTCTTCCCAGGGCATGAAGCTTTCTTT. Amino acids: CAWSVFPGHEAFF.

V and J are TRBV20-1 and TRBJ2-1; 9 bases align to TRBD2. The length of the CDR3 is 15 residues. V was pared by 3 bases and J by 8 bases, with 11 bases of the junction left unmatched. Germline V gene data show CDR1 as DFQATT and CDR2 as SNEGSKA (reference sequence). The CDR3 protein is CSASLLAGDRDEQFF. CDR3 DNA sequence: TGCAGTGCTAGTCTCTTAGCGGGAGATAGGGATGAGCAGTTCTTC.

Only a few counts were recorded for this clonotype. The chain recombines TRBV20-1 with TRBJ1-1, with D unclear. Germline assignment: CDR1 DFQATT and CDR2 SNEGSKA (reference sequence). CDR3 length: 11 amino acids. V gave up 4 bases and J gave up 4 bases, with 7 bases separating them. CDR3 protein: CSAMGSTEAFF. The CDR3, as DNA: TGCAGTGCTATGGGGAGCACTGAAGCTTTCTTT.

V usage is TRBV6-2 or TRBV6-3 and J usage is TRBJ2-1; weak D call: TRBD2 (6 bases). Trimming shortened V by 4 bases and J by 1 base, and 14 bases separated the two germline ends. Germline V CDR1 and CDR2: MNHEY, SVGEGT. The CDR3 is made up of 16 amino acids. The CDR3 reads CASSSSAGGSYNEQFF. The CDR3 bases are TGTGCCAGCAGTTCTAGCGCCGGTGGGTCCTACAATGAGCAGTTCTTC.

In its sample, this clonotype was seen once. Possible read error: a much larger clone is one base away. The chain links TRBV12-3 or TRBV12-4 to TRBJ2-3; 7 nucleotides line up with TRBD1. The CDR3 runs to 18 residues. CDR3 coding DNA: TGTGCCCGCAGCCCCTGGACAGGAGACTCGTTTTCCACAGATACGCAGTATTTT. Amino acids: CARSPWTGDSFSTDTQYF.

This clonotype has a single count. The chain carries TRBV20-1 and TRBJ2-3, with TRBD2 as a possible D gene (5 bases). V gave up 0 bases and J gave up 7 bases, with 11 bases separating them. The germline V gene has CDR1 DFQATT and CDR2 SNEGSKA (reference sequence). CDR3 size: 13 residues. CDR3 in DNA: TGCAGTGCTAGAGATAGTCCGGGGAATACGCAGTATTTT. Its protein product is CSARDSPGNTQYF.